This TCR beta chain originates from a study of tumor and adjacent non-tumor tissue in lung cancer (dated by TCRdb to between 2017 and 2018). As for the study more broadly: By cancer type, the cohort comprised 12 adenocarcinoma patients, a couple of squamous cell carcinoma patients and 1 small cell lung cancer patient. A total of 95 million to 150 million productive TCRbeta reads were generated by sequencing, corresponding to an average of approximately 4 million reads per sample. The approximately 15 patients were aged roughly 30 to 80 years, included about ten men and 5 women, and had TNM stage I to III disease. Approximately 31 paired specimens, one tumor and one normal lung sample per patient, were profiled by TCRbeta CDR3 sequencing. The study compared bulk TCRbeta repertoires from lung tumor tissue and matched distant non-tumor lung tissue of roughly 15 lung cancer patients. Here is what the overall study found, with its caveats: With only roughly 14 patients in the cohort, the authors noted that larger samples and more detailed clinical data are needed. Younger patients had significantly higher TCR diversity, and higher tumor TCR diversity was associated with shorter overall and disease-free survival. Peripheral blood was not sequenced, so blood TCRbeta repertoires in these lung cancer patients were not examined. Significantly higher TCR diversity (inverse Simpson) was observed in tumor tissue than in normal lung tissue (approximately 400 vs 170, P = 0.0075, Mann-Whitney U test). A significantly larger cumulative share of the repertoire was made up by the top 100 clones in normal lung than in tumor tissue. The methods do not name the sequencing platform or mention unique molecular identifiers.

On this clonotype itself: Its antigen is still unknown. A much larger clone is a single base away; this may be a read error.

The receptor library was made with multiplex PCR. Sequenced using an Illumina HiSeq 2500. TCRbeta libraries were constructed through three rounds of nested PCR with primers (Table S4) according to protocols modified from ARM-PCR. Before sequencing, PCR products of 200-500 bp were excised from the gel and purified with the QIAquick gel extraction kit. In the authors' own workflow: Trimmomatic was used to clean the reads, FLASH merged the cleaned reads into complete CDR3 sequences, and MiTCR assigned the sequences to V(D)J germline segments. Clonal diversity was computed as the inverse Simpson's index with VDJtools. In-frame sequences lacking a premature stop codon were counted as productive reads. Clones were called with MiXCR by TCRdb after fastp trimmed the public reads at Q25, and only in-frame beta chains were retained. Identical CDR3 proteins give one entry, which carries the most common genes and DNA. For this entry, the V and J calls and clone size follow TCRdb and not the study's own pipeline. The table for this sample lists just over 200,000 distinct CDR3 sequences; less than 80% of them were counted only once. The ten largest clones take up 20% to 25% of the sample.

RNA was extracted from bulk unsorted tissue and checked for quality with a NanoDrop ND-1000 and an Agilent 2100. Donors were newly diagnosed lung cancer patients admitted for thoracic surgery in China between August and November 2014, without prior chemotherapy. Patients who had received previous radiotherapy or chemotherapy, or who had another concurrent cancer, were excluded from the study. Surgical tissue pieces of roughly 1-2.3 cm3 were preserved in RNAlater solution and stored at -80 °C until use. The specimen was lung tumor tissue. The TCR comes from a man between 60 and 75 years old with non-small cell lung cancer.

For the CDR3, the sequence is CANSSTRPQHF. At the DNA level, the sequence is TGTGCCAACAGTTCCACGAGGCCCCAGCATTTT. The chain is assembled from TRBV28 and TRBJ1-5, with the D gene call left open. Per the germline V gene, MDHEN is the CDR1 and SYDVKM is the CDR2. Spanning cysteine to phenylalanine, the CDR3 consists of 11 amino acids. Of the read, only the CDR3 DNA is kept; its 33 bases are in frame from base 1. Where the CDR3 stops, the reference TRBV28 and TRBJ1-5 genes take over; the full variable domain is DVKVTQSSRYLVKRTGEKVFLECVQDMDHENMFWYRQDPGLGLRLIYFSYDVKMKEKGDIPEGYSVSREKKERFSLILESASTNQTSMYLCANSSTRPQHFGDGTRLSIL.